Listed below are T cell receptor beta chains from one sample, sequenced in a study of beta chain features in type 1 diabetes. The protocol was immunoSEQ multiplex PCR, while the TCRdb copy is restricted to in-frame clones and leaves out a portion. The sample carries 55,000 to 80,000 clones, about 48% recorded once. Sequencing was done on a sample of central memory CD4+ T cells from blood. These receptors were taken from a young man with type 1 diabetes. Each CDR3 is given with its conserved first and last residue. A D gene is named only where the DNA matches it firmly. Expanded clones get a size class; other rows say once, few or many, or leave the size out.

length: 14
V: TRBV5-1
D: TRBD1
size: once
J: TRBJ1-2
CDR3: CASSVGTEGYGYTF
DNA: TGCGCCAGCAGCGTAGGGACAGAGGGGTATGGCTACACCTTC

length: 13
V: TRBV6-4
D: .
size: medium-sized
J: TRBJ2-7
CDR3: CASSETTSYEQYF
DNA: TGTGCCAGCAGTGAGACGACTTCCTACGAGCAGTACTTC

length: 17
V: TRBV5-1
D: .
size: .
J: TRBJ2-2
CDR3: CASSVVERATNTGELFF
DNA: TGCGCCAGCAGCGTAGTCGAGAGGGCCACGAACACCGGGGAGCTGTTTTTT

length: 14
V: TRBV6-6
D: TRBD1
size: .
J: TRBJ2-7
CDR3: CASNGQGETYEQYF
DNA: TGTGCCAGCAATGGACAGGGGGAAACCTACGAGCAGTACTTC

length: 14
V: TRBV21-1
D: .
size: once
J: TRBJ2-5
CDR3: CASSTFRQGETQYF
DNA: TGTGCCAGCAGCACTTTCCGACAGGGAGAGACCCAGTACTTC

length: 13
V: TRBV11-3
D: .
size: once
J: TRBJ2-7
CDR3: CASSLDSNYEQYF
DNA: TGTGCCAGCAGCTTAGACAGTAACTACGAGCAGTACTTC

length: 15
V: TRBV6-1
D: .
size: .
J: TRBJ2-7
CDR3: CASSGPGAFTYEQYF
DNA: TGTGCCAGCAGTGGGCCAGGGGCCTTTACCTACGAGCAGTACTTC

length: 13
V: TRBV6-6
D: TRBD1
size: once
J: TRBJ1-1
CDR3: CASRQGADTEAFF
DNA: TGTGCCAGCAGACAGGGGGCTGACACTGAAGCTTTCTTT

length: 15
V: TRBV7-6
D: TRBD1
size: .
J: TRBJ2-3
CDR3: CASSSEDRGSDTQYF
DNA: TGTGCCAGCAGCTCAGAGGACAGGGGTTCAGATACGCAGTATTTT

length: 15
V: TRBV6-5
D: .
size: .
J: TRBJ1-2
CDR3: CASSLDRETNYGYTF
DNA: TGTGCCAGCAGTCTGGACCGGGAGACGAACTATGGCTACACCTTC

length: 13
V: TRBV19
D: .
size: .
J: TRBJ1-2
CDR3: CASSMPQAYGYTF
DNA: TGTGCCAGTAGTATGCCGCAGGCCTATGGCTACACCTTC

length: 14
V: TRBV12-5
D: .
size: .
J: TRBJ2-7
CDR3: CASGLLAPSDEQYF
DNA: TGTGCTAGTGGTTTGTTAGCTCCGAGTGACGAGCAGTACTTC

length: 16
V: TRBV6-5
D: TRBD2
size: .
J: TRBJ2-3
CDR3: CASSYLSGGSTDTQYF
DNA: TGTGCCAGCAGTTACCTAAGCGGGGGAAGCACAGATACGCAGTATTTT

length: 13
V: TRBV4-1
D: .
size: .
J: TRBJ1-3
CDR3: CASSQLAGNTIYF
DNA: TGCGCCAGCAGCCAACTAGCTGGAAACACCATATATTTT

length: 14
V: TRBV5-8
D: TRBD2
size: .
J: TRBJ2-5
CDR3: CASNRAGAGETQYF
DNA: TGTGCCAGCAACCGAGCGGGAGCCGGGGAGACCCAGTACTTC

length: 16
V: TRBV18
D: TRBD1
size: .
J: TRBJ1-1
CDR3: CASSQRQGGGNTEAFF
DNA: TGTGCCAGCTCACAGCGACAGGGGGGAGGAAACACTGAAGCTTTCTTT